These 27 T cell receptor beta chains originate from one sample sequenced in a study of T-cell reconstitution after alpha-beta-depleted transplantation in children. Preparation of the TCRbeta library used unique molecular identifiers. TCRdb recomputed calls from the PCR reads with MiXCR, one row per CDR3 protein. The sample yields 530,000 or so distinct CDR3 sequences, about a quarter seen once. Sequencing was performed on PBMCs, taken before TCRalphabeta/CD19-depleted stem cell transplant. Every receptor here comes from a boy in the first two years of life with Wiskott-Aldrich syndrome, due to receive a stem cell transplant.

V is TRBV5-1 and J is TRBJ1-1; perhaps TRBD1 as D (6 bases). The CDR3 contains 14 residues. V was pared by 1 base and J by 6 bases, with 13 bases between. Germline V gene lookup returns CDR1 SGHRS and CDR2 YFSETQ. The CDR3 DNA reads TGCGCCAGCAGCTTGATAGGGGGGCACGCTGAAGCTTTCTTT. Residues: CASSLIGGHAEAFF.

The sample holds a few counts of this clonotype. The genes are TRBV5-5 and TRBJ2-3, with TRBD2 matching 11 bases. CDR1 SGHKS and CDR2 YYEKEE come from the germline V gene (reference sequence). The J segment lost 3 bases and the V segment lost 4 bases, leaving 7 bases of the junction unmatched. This CDR3 region has 16 residues. Here the CDR3 reads CASSQLAGVRTDTQYF. For the CDR3, the DNA is TGTGCCAGCAGCCAACTAGCGGGAGTAAGAACAGATACGCAGTATTTT.

The chain couples TRBV12-3 or TRBV12-4 to TRBJ1-1, with 7 bases matching TRBD1. The CDR3 spans 13 residues. The junction had 7 bases not matched to a gene; V was cut back by 8 bases and J by 4 bases. The CDR3 here is CASGNRGSTEAFF. DNA for the CDR3: TGTGCCAGCGGCAACAGGGGATCCACTGAAGCTTTCTTT.

V usage is TRBV20-1 and J usage is TRBJ1-2; a possible D gene is TRBD1 (6 bases). Germline lookup yields CDR1 DFQATT and CDR2 SNEGSKA (reference sequence). The V end lost 6 bases, the J end lost 0 bases, and 14 bases lay between the germline ends. The length of the CDR3 is 14 residues. The CDR3 region is CSAWARQANYGYTF. DNA of the CDR3: TGCAGTGCCTGGGCAAGACAGGCTAACTATGGCTACACCTTC.

The J gene is TRBJ1-1, the V gene TRBV6-6, with D perhaps TRBD1 (5 bases). The CDR3 covers 12 residues. The germline V gene encodes CDR1 MNHNY and CDR2 SVGAGI (reference sequence). The V end lost 7 bases, the J end lost 5 bases, and 11 bases lay between the germline ends. The CDR3 DNA reads as TGTGCCAGCACGATCCGGGGGACTGAAGCTTTCTTT. As protein: CASTIRGTEAFF.

The CDR3 protein is CASSLITRGEQYV. CDR3 DNA: TGTGCCAGCAGTTTAATCACTAGGGGGGAGCAGTACGTC. The V and J genes are TRBV28 and TRBJ2-7, with D tentatively TRBD1 (6 bases). Deletions cut 2 bases from V and 7 bases from J, with 12 bases between. This CDR3 region has 13 residues. CDR1 and CDR2 (germline): MDHEN, SYDVKM.

The V gene is TRBV20-1, the J gene TRBJ1-5, with 12 positions matching TRBD1. CDR1 and CDR2 (germline): DFQATT, SNEGSKA (reference sequence). The V segment lost 1 base and the J segment 3 bases; nucleotides outside the gene matches: 10. The CDR3 extends over 18 amino acids. Written as DNA, the CDR3 is TGCAGTGCTAGAGTCGGGACAGGGGGCATAGGGTCCAATCAGCCCCAGCATTTT. It codes for CSARVGTGGIGSNQPQHF.

The rearrangement links TRBV5-1 to TRBJ2-1, with 13 bases aligning to TRBD2. With 4 bases clipped from V and 4 bases from J, the junction kept 8 bases outside the gene matches. The CDR3 is 17 residues long. Germline values: CDR1 SGHRS, CDR2 YFSETQ. Written as DNA, the CDR3 is TGCGCCAGCAGCAACCGGACTAGCGGGAGTTCATACAATGAGCAGTTCTTC. It is translated as CASSNRTSGSSYNEQFF. The full variable domain, completed using reference TRBV5-1 and TRBJ2-1, is KAGVTQTPRYLIKTRGQQVTLSCSPISGHRSVSWYQQTPGQGLQFLFEYFSETQRNKGNFPGRFSGRQFSNSRSEMNVSTLELGDSALYLCASSNRTSGSSYNEQFFGPGTRLTVL.

This clonotype showed up just a few times. V gene TRBV6-1 combines with J gene TRBJ2-7, with TRBD1 matching 9 bases. This CDR3 is 14 amino acids long. Germline V CDR1 and CDR2: MNHNS, SASEGT. V trimming: 7 bases; J trimming: 2 bases; junction bases outside the gene matches: 6. The CDR3 spells CASKSGTGTYEQYF. DNA of the CDR3: TGTGCCAGCAAATCCGGGACAGGGACCTACGAGCAGTACTTC.

This rearrangement joins TRBV11-2 to TRBJ2-5; D uncertain. The CDR3 contains 13 residues. Germline assignment: CDR1 SGHAT and CDR2 FQNNGV. The ends were cut back, 5 bases at V and 4 bases at J, with 11 bases in the middle. The CDR3, as DNA: TGTGCCAGCAGCCGGAGTTGGGGAGAGACCCAGTACTTC. Protein sequence: CASSRSWGETQYF.

The chain has TRBV6-1 and TRBJ1-1; 7 bases fit TRBD1. J lost 0 bases, V lost 6 bases, and 1 base had no gene match. The CDR3 spans 13 residues. Germline V lookup: CDR1 MNHNS, CDR2 SASEGT. CDR3 nucleotides: TGTGCCAGCAGGACAGGGATGAACACTGAAGCTTTCTTT. Protein: CASRTGMNTEAFF.

The V and J genes are TRBV27 and TRBJ1-4; TRBD1 matches at 7 bases. The CDR3 is made up of 16 amino acids. Germline lookup yields CDR1 MNHEY and CDR2 SMNVEV (reference sequence). The V segment lost 3 bases and the J segment 6 bases; nucleotides outside the gene matches: 10. The CDR3 DNA reads as TGTGCCAGCAGTTTGAACAGGGGATGGGCGGATGAAAAACTGTTTTTT. This gives the protein CASSLNRGWADEKLFF. The full variable domain, with the rest looked up from reference TRBV27 and TRBJ1-4, is EAQVTQNPRYLITVTGKKLTVTCSQNMNHEYMSWYRQDPGLGLRQIYYSMNVEVTDKGDVPEGYKVSRKEKRNFPLILESPSPNQTSLYFCASSLNRGWADEKLFFGSGTQLSVL.

V and J are TRBV7-6 and TRBJ2-7, with TRBD1 matching 7 bases. This CDR3 region has 15 residues. The germline CDR1 and CDR2 sequences are SGHVS and FNYEAQ. The ends lost 3 bases at V and 0 bases at J; junction bases unmatched: 5. The CDR3 DNA reads TGTGCCAGCAGCTTTCGACAGGGAAGCTCCTACGAGCAGTACTTC. Its protein is CASSFRQGSSYEQYF.

This clonotype was seen a few times. The chain couples TRBV5-1 to TRBJ1-1; D gene ambiguous. This CDR3 is built from 13 residues. Germline values: CDR1 SGHRS, CDR2 YFSETQ. The ends were cut back, 2 bases at V and 6 bases at J, with 11 bases in the middle. The CDR3 region is CASSFGGGSEAFF. CDR3 DNA: TGCGCCAGCAGCTTTGGTGGCGGGTCTGAAGCTTTCTTT.

J is TRBJ2-1 and V is TRBV24-1; TRBD1 matches 10 bases. V trimming: 6 bases; J trimming: 6 bases; junction bases outside the gene matches: 4. CDR1 KGHDR and CDR2 SFDVKD come from the germline V gene. This CDR3 comprises 14 residues. The CDR3 protein is CATSPGQGFNEQFF. DNA for the CDR3: TGTGCCACCAGTCCGGGACAGGGGTTCAATGAGCAGTTCTTC.

V and J are TRBV20-1 and TRBJ1-4; D uncertain. Germline V gene lookup returns CDR1 DFQATT and CDR2 SNEGSKA (reference sequence). Trimming left V 7 bases short and J 4 bases short, with 10 bases between. The CDR3 totals 12 residues. The chain's CDR3 is CSVGNFNEKLFF. DNA of the CDR3: TGCAGTGTGGGAAATTTTAATGAAAAACTGTTTTTT.

This clonotype was detected only a few times. CDR3 nucleotide sequence: TGTGCCAGCAGCCTGCTCGGACTGATAAACACTGAAGCTTTCTTT. It specifies CASSLLGLINTEAFF. This chain connects TRBV7-9 to TRBJ1-1; D gene ambiguous. The germline V gene has CDR1 SEHNR and CDR2 FQNEAQ (reference sequence). The CDR3 is 15 residues long. Trimming removed 5 bases at V and 2 bases at J, with 15 bases between.

This clonotype has just a few counts. This rearrangement joins TRBV7-3 to TRBJ2-3; D unclear. V lost 3 bases, J lost 2 bases, and 6 bases lay in between. The CDR3 covers 13 residues. The germline V gene has CDR1 SGHTA and CDR2 FQGTGA. CDR3 region: CASSFGPTDTQYF. For the CDR3, the DNA is TGTGCCAGCAGCTTTGGCCCCACAGATACGCAGTATTTT.

The V gene is TRBV5-1, the J gene TRBJ1-4; no reliable D call. Germline-derived CDR1 and CDR2 are SGHRS and YFSETQ. The V end lost 0 bases, the J end lost 7 bases, and 10 bases lay between the germline ends. The CDR3 loop spans 14 amino acids. CDR3 coding DNA: TGCGCCAGCAGCTTGGGGGTACAACGTGAAAAACTGTTTTTT. This encodes CASSLGVQREKLFF. Combining the CDR3 with reference TRBV5-1 and TRBJ1-4 gives the whole variable domain KAGVTQTPRYLIKTRGQQVTLSCSPISGHRSVSWYQQTPGQGLQFLFEYFSETQRNKGNFPGRFSGRQFSNSRSEMNVSTLELGDSALYLCASSLGVQREKLFFGSGTQLSVL.

The chain joins TRBV12-3 or TRBV12-4 to TRBJ2-1, with 9 positions matching TRBD2. The J segment lost 6 bases and the V segment lost 6 bases, leaving 6 bases of the junction unmatched. The CDR3 contains 14 residues. DNA for the CDR3: TGTGCCAGCAGCGCCGGGACTAGCTTCAATGAGCAGTTCTTC. Translated, it gives CASSAGTSFNEQFF.

The chain is built from TRBV5-1 and TRBJ2-3; D gene uncertain. Per germline, CDR1 SGHRS and CDR2 YFSETQ. The CDR3 sequence is 12 residues long. V dropped 4 bases and J dropped 4 bases, with 7 bases sitting between them. DNA of the CDR3: TGCGCCAGCAGCCAACAAGCAGATACGCAGTATTTT. Amino acids: CASSQQADTQYF.

The chain carries TRBV20-1 and TRBJ2-3, with 10 bases that match TRBD2. The germline CDR1 and CDR2 sequences are DFQATT and SNEGSKA (reference sequence). This CDR3 spans 15 amino acids. Unmatched junction bases numbered 7, after V lost 3 bases and J lost 4 bases. In DNA form, the CDR3 reads TGCAGTGCTAGCCCCCTAGCGGGAGTCCCAGATACGCAGTATTTT. This gives the protein CSASPLAGVPDTQYF.

The sample holds a few counts of this clonotype. This chain connects TRBV6-1 to TRBJ1-2; 7 bases agree with TRBD1. The CDR3 is made up of 15 amino acids. The germline gives CDR1 MNHNS, CDR2 SASEGT. Unmatched junction bases numbered 7, after V lost 2 bases and J lost 4 bases. The CDR3 region has the DNA TGTGCCAGCAGTGAAAGGCAGGGGGAAACCTATGGCTACACCTTC. It specifies CASSERQGETYGYTF.

Turning to this clonotype: With a much larger clone just one base away, this may be a read error. The chain couples TRBV9 to TRBJ2-1; D gene unclear. This CDR3 region has 11 residues. Per germline, CDR1 SGDLS and CDR2 YYNGEE. V lost 0 bases and J 8 bases, leaving 3 bases between the germline ends. The CDR3 DNA reads as TGTGCCAGCAGCGTAGGCTATGAGCAGTTCTTC. This translates into CASSVGYEQFF.

The genes are TRBV5-1 and TRBJ2-3, with a tentative D call TRBD1 (6 bases). The CDR3 is made up of 15 amino acids. Per germline, CDR1 SGHRS and CDR2 YFSETQ. Trimming left V 3 bases short and J 1 base short, with 12 bases between. The CDR3 loop is CASSSLQGGTDTQYF. For the CDR3, the DNA is TGCGCCAGCAGCTCATTACAGGGAGGCACAGATACGCAGTATTTT.

The genes are TRBV20-1 and TRBJ2-1; 8 positions match TRBD2. J was trimmed by 6 bases and V by 1 base; bases with no gene match: 8. The CDR3 sequence is 15 residues long. Germline lookup yields CDR1 DFQATT and CDR2 SNEGSKA (reference sequence). This chain's CDR3 is CSARARRTSPNEQFF. Written as DNA, the CDR3 is TGCAGTGCTAGAGCCCGAAGGACTAGCCCCAATGAGCAGTTCTTC.

This clonotype occurred once. The genes are TRBV5-1 and TRBJ2-1; 12 bases are shared with TRBD2. The length of the CDR3 is 18 residues. V lost 4 bases to trimming and J lost 6 bases; unmatched junction nucleotides: 14. Germline V lookup: CDR1 SGHRS, CDR2 YFSETQ. The CDR3 DNA is TGCGCCAGCAGCGGTCTAGCGGGAGGGGAAGAACACATCAATGAGCAGTTCTTC. It codes for CASSGLAGGEEHINEQFF. The full variable domain, rest sourced from reference TRBV5-1 and TRBJ2-1, is KAGVTQTPRYLIKTRGQQVTLSCSPISGHRSVSWYQQTPGQGLQFLFEYFSETQRNKGNFPGRFSGRQFSNSRSEMNVSTLELGDSALYLCASSGLAGGEEHINEQFFGPGTRLTVL.